This TCR beta chain was sequenced during a study of cytomegalovirus exposure and HLA in healthy donors. Looked up from germline, CDR1 is SEHNR and CDR2 is FQNEAQ (reference sequence). V lost 5 bases, J lost 6 bases, and 7 bases stayed unmatched. The CDR3 runs to 14 residues. The PCR had 60 Vbeta and 13 Jbeta primers. Repertoires were generated with immunoSEQ multiplex PCR, while TCRdb's copy carries only in-frame clones and drops some. The sample has about 150,000 clones, around four fifths seen once. What was sequenced was PBMCs. This sequence joins TRBV7-9 and TRBJ2-1; 7 bases map to TRBD1. The TCR sequence derives from a girl aged 10 to 17 in good health and CMV-seropositive. CDR3 in amino acids: CASSRDRAGNEQFF. In DNA form, the CDR3 reads TGTGCCAGCAGCCGAGACAGGGCAGGCAATGAGCAGTTCTTC.